This T cell receptor (beta chain) emerged from a study of CD8+CD57+ T cells in acquired aplastic anemia. The overall study: DNA from sorted CD4+ and CD8+ cells averaged around 3.5 ug. Study-level findings and limits: CD8+ Simpson's diversity did not differ significantly between patients and controls. Sharing between patients and controls was observed for roughly 30 CD8+ CDR3 sequences.

The template used for profiling TCR beta VDJ and CDR3 was genomic DNA. TCRdb redid the calling of the reads with MiXCR, one entry per CDR3 protein. The sample includes some 200,000 distinct CDR3 sequences, almost 35% of them seen just once. Between the trimmed V and J ends, which lost 3 bases and 9 bases, there was a span of 30 bases. The V gene's germline CDR1 is DFQATT and CDR2 SNEGSKA (reference sequence). The CDR3 extends over 17 amino acids. Many counts were recorded for this clonotype. Its antigen is still unknown. The receptor was derived from a human donor in good health, serving as a control. Material: sorted CD4+, CD8+, or CD8+CD57+ T cells (not recorded which) from PBMCs. The rearrangement joins TRBV20-1 to TRBJ2-7, with D maybe TRBD1 (6 bases). The CDR3 nucleotides are TGCAGTGCTAGTCCCTGGGGAACGACAGGTTCGGAGTTACGGCAGTACTTC. Its protein product is CSASPWGTTGSELRQYF.